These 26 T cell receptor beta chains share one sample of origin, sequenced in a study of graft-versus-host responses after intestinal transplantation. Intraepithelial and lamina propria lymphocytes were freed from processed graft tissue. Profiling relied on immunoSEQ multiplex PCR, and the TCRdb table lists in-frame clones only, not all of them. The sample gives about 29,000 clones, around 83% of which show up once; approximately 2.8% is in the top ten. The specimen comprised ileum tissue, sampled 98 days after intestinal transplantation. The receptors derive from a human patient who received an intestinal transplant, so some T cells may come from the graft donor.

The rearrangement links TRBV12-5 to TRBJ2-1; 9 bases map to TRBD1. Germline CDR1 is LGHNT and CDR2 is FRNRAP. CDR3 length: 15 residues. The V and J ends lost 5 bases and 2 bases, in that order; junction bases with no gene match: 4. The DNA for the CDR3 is TGTGCTAGTGGTCAAACAGGGGGCGCCTACAATGAGCAGTTCTTC. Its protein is CASGQTGGAYNEQFF.

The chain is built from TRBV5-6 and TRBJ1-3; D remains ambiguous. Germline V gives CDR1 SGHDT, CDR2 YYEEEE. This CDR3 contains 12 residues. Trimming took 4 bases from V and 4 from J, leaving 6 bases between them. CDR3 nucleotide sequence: TGTGCCAGCAGCCGGATGGGAAACACCATATATTTT. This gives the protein CASSRMGNTIYF.

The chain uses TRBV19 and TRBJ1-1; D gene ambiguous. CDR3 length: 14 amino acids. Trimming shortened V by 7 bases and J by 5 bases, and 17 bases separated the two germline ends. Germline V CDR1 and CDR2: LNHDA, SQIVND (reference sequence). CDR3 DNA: TGTGCCAGTATGAGGGAAGGAAGTCGGACTGAAGCTTTCTTT. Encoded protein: CASMREGSRTEAFF.

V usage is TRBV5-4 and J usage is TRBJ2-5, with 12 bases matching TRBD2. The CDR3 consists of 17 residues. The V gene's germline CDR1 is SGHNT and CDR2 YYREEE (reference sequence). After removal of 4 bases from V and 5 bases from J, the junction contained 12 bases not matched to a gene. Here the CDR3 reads CASSSKLAGGPWETQYF. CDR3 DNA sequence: TGTGCCAGCAGCAGCAAGCTAGCGGGGGGGCCTTGGGAGACCCAGTACTTC.

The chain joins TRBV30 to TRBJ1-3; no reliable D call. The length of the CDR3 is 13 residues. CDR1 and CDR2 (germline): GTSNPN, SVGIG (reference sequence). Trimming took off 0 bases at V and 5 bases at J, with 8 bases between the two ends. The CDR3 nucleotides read TGTGCCTGGAGTGTACCAAAGAGAAACACCATATATTTT. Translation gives CAWSVPKRNTIYF.

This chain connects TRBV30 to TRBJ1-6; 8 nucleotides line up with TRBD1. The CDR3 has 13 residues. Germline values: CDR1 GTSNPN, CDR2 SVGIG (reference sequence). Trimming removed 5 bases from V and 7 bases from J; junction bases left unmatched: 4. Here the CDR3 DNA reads TGTGCCTGGTCCGGACAGGGCAATTCACCCCTCCACTTT. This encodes CAWSGQGNSPLHF.

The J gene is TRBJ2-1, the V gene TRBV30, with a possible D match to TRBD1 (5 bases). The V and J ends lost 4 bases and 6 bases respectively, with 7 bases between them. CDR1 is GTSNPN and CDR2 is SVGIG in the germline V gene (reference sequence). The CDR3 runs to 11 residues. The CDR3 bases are TGTGCCTGGAAGGGGCTCAATGAGCAGTTCTTC. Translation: CAWKGLNEQFF.

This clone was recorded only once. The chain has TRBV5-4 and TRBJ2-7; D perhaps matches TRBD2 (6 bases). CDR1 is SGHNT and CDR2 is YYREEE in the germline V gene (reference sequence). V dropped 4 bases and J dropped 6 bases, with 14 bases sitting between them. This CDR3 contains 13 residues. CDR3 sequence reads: CASSQGGSVEQYF. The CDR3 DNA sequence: TGTGCCAGCAGCCAAGGAGGGTCTGTCGAGCAGTACTTC.

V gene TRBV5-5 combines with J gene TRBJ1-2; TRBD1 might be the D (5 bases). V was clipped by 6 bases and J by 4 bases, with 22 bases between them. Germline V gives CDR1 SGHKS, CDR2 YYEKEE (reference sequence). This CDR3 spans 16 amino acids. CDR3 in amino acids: CASNSGRDRKIYGYTF. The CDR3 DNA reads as TGTGCCAGCAACTCAGGCCGAGACAGAAAGATCTATGGCTACACCTTC.

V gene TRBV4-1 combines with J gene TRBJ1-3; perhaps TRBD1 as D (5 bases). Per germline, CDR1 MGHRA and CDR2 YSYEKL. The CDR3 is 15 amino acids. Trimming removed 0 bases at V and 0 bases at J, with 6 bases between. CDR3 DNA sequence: TGCGCCAGCAGCCAAGACAGGGCCTCTGGAAACACCATATATTTT. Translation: CASSQDRASGNTIYF.

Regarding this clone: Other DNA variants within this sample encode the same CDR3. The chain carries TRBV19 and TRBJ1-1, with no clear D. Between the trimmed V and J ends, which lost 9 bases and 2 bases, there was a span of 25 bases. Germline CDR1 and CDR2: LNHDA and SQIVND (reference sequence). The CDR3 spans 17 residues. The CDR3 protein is CASWPRPAGSFNTEAFF. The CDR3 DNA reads TGTGCCAGCTGGCCTCGACCTGCCGGTTCGTTCAACACTGAAGCTTTCTTT.

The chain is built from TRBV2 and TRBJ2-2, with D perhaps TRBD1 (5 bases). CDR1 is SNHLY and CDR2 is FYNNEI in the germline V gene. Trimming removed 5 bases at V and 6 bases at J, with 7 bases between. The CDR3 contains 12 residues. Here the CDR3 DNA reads TGTGCCAGCAGTACAGGTCCCGGGGAGCTGTTTTTT. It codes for CASSTGPGELFF.

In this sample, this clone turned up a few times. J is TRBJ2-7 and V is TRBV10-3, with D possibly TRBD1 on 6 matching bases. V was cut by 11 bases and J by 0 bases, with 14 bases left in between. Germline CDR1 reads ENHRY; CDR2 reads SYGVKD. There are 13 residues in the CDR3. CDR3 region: CASRQDNSYEQYF. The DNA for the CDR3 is TGTGCCTCTCGACAGGACAACTCCTACGAGCAGTACTTC.

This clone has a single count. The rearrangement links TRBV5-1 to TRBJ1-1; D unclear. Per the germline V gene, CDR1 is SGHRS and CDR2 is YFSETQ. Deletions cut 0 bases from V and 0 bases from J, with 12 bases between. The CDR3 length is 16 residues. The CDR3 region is CASSLGSGGMNTEAFF. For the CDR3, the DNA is TGCGCCAGCAGCTTGGGCTCGGGAGGCATGAACACTGAAGCTTTCTTT. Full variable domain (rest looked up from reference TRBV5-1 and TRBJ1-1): KAGVTQTPRYLIKTRGQQVTLSCSPISGHRSVSWYQQTPGQGLQFLFEYFSETQRNKGNFPGRFSGRQFSNSRSEMNVSTLELGDSALYLCASSLGSGGMNTEAFFGQGTRLTVV.

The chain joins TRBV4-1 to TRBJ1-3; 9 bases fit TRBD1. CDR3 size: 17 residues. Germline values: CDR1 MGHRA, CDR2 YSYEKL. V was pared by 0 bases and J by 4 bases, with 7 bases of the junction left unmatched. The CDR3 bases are TGCGCCAGCAGCCAAGATGAGCGGACAGGGGCGGGAAACACCATATATTTT. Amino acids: CASSQDERTGAGNTIYF.

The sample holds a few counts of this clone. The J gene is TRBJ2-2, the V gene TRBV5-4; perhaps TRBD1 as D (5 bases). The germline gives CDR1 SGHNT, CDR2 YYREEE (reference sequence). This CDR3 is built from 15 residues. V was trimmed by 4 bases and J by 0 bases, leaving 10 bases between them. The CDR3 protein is CASSLQVANTGELFF. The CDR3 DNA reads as TGTGCCAGCAGCCTACAGGTGGCGAACACCGGGGAGCTGTTTTTT.

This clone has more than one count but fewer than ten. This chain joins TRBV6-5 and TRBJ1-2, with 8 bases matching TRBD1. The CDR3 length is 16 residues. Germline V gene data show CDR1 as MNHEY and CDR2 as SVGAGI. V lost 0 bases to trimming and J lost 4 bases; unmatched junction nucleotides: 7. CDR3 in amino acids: CASSYSNRDRIYGYTF. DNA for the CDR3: TGTGCCAGCAGTTACTCGAACCGGGACAGGATCTATGGCTACACCTTC.

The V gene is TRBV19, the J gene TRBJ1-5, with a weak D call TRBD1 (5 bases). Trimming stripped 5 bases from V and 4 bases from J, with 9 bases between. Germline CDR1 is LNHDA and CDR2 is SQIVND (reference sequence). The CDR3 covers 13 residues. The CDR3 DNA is TGTGCCAGTAGTCAGCAGGGTAATCAGCCCCAGCATTTT. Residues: CASSQQGNQPQHF. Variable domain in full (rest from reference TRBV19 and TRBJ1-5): DGGITQSPKYLFRKEGQNVTLSCEQNLNHDAMYWYRQDPGQGLRLIYYSQIVNDFQKGDIAEGYSVSREKKESFPLTVTSAQKNPTAFYLCASSQQGNQPQHFGDGTRLSIL.

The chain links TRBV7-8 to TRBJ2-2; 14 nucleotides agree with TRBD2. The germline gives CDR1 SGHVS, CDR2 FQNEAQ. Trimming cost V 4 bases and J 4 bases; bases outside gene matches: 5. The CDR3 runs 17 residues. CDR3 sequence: CASSSGLAGGVTGELFF. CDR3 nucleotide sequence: TGTGCCAGCAGCTCAGGACTAGCGGGGGGCGTCACCGGGGAGCTGTTTTTT.

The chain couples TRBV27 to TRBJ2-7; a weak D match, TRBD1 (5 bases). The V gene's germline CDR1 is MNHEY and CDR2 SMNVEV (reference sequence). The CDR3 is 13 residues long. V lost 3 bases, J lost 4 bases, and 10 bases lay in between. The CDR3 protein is CASSFGDRYEQYF. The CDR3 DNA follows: TGTGCCAGCAGTTTTGGAGACAGATACGAGCAGTACTTC.

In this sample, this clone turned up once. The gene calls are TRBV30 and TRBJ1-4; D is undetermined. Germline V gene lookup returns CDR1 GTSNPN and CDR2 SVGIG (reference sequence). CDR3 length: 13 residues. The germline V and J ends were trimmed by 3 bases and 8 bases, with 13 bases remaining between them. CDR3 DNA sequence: TGTGCCTGGAGCCGGGGTTTTGGAGAAAAACTGTTTTTT. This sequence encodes CAWSRGFGEKLFF.

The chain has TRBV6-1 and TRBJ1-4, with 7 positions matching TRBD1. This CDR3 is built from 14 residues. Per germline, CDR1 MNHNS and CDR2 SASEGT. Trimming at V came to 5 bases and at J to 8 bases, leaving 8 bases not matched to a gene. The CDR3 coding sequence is TGTGCCAGCAGTAGAGGGGACAGCGACGAAAAACTGTTTTTT. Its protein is CASSRGDSDEKLFF.

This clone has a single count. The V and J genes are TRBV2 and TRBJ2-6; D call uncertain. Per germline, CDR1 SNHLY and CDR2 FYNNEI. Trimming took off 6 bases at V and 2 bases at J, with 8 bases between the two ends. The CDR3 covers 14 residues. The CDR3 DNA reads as TGTGCCAGCAGGGGCGAGACTGGGGCCAACGTCCTGACTTTC. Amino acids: CASRGETGANVLTF.

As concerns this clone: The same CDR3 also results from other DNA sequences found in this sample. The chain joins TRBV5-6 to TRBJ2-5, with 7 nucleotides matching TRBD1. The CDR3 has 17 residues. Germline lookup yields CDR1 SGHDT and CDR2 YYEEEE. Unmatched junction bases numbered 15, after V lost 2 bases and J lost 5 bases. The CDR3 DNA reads TGTGCCAGCAGCTTTCTTAAGGGGGCGCATCTTGGGGAGACCCAGTACTTC. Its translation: CASSFLKGAHLGETQYF.

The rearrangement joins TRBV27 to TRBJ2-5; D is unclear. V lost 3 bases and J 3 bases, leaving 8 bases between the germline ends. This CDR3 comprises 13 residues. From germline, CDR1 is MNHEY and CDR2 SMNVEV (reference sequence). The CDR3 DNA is TGTGCCAGCAGTTTGGGTAGTAAAGAGACCCAGTACTTC. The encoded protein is CASSLGSKETQYF.

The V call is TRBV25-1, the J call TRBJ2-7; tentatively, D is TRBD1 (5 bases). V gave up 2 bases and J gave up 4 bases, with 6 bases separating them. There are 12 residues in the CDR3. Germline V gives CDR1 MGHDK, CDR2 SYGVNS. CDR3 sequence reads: CASSERGYEQYF. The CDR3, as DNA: TGTGCCAGCAGTGAAAGGGGATACGAGCAGTACTTC.